This T cell receptor (beta chain) emerged from a study of blood T cell repertoires in COVID-19. As for the study in general: Collection of acute and convalescent COVID-19 samples took place in the United States, Italy and Spain. Sample material is recorded as cDNA or gDNA derived from T cells, B-cell-depleted T cells, or PBMCs.

Under the authors' procedure: Reference gene primer amplification yielded estimated nucleated cell counts. The table came from immunoSEQ multiplex PCR; TCRdb's copy has only in-frame clones and leaves some out. V, J and clone size were drawn from that table, and D and trimming were deduced from the DNA. Of 120,000 to 150,000 clones listed, roughly 90% are singletons. This CDR3 is 13 amino acids long. CDR1 and CDR2 (germline): LNHDA, SQIVND (reference sequence). V shed 7 bases, J shed 7 bases, and the junction held 4 bases outside the gene matches. Sequenced: peripheral blood. V usage is TRBV19 and J usage is TRBJ2-2, with TRBD1 matching 9 bases. The source is a human donor in a cohort sampled during active COVID-19. For the CDR3, the DNA is TGTGCCAGTACCGACAGGGGGGGCGGGGAGCTGTTTTTT. The encoded protein is CASTDRGGGELFF.